These 16 T cell receptor beta chains were sequenced from one sample in a study of T-cell memory formation after mild COVID-19. One entry per CDR3 protein, called by TCRdb with MiXCR from the 5' RACE reads. The sample lists 110,000 to 150,000 distinct CDR3 sequences; about 25% were seen once. Sequencing used PBMCs or a T cell subset sorted from them (not recorded which). The receptors here all came from an adult woman who had mild COVID-19 (a few samples of this study predate the infection). Cell type and time point are not known.

J is TRBJ2-7 and V is TRBV7-3; 7 nucleotides agree with TRBD1. CDR1 SGHTA and CDR2 FQGTGA come from the germline V gene. V shed 5 bases and J 4 bases; nucleotides not matched to a gene: 11. The CDR3 sequence is 15 residues long. As DNA, the CDR3 is TGTGCCAGCAGCCCCCGGGACAGCGTCTTTTACGAGCAGTACTTC. Its protein is CASSPRDSVFYEQYF.

This clonotype occurred a few times. J is TRBJ2-2 and V is TRBV7-9; TRBD2 matches 10 bases. The CDR3 is 15 amino acids. Germline CDR1 and CDR2: SEHNR and FQNEAQ (reference sequence). Trimming at V came to 6 bases and at J to 5 bases, leaving 6 bases not matched to a gene. In DNA, the CDR3 is TGTGCCAGCAGTCCAGCGGGAGGGCCTACCGGGGAGCTGTTTTTT. Encoded protein: CASSPAGGPTGELFF.

This clonotype was detected only a few times. CDR3 region: CAATGKVYNEQFF. CDR3 in DNA: TGTGCCGCCACAGGGAAAGTCTACAATGAGCAGTTCTTC. The V call is TRBV25-1, the J call TRBJ2-1, with D possibly being TRBD1 (6 bases). This CDR3 is 13 amino acids long. V was cut by 11 bases and J by 3 bases, with 14 bases left in between. CDR1 is MGHDK, CDR2 SYGVNS, per germline.

This clonotype has more than one count but fewer than ten. V usage is TRBV11-2 and J usage is TRBJ2-1; D remains ambiguous. This CDR3 is 10 amino acids long. Germline V gene lookup returns CDR1 SGHAT and CDR2 FQNNGV. The V gene lost 3 bases and the J gene lost 9 bases, with 3 bases spanning the gap. The CDR3 sequence: CASSFGEQFF. The CDR3 bases are TGTGCCAGCAGCTTCGGTGAGCAGTTCTTC.

The J gene is TRBJ2-7, the V gene TRBV7-9; the D call may be TRBD1 or TRBD2 (5 bases each). This CDR3 spans 17 amino acids. Germline loops: CDR1 SEHNR, CDR2 FQNEAQ (reference sequence). V was pared by 7 bases and J by 5 bases, with 27 bases between. The CDR3 reads CASTPPPGRALLNEQYF. CDR3 in DNA: TGTGCCAGCACCCCCCCCCCGGGACGGGCATTACTGAACGAGCAGTACTTC. The whole variable domain, remainder taken from reference TRBV7-9 and TRBJ2-7, is DTGVSQNPRHKITKRGQNVTFRCDPISEHNRLYWYRQTLGQGPEFLTYFQNEAQLEKSRLLSDRFSAERPKGSFSTLEIQRTEQGDSAMYLCASTPPPGRALLNEQYFGPGTRLTVT.

In its sample, this clonotype was seen many times. This chain uses TRBV7-6 with TRBJ2-5; 10 bases agree with TRBD2. The CDR3 runs to 16 residues. Germline assignment: CDR1 SGHVS and CDR2 FNYEAQ. Losses at the gene ends were 5 bases for V and 0 bases for J; bases not matched to a gene: 6. The CDR3 DNA sequence: TGTGCCAGCAGCCTTTGGACTAGCGGAAACCAAGAGACCCAGTACTTC. Protein product: CASSLWTSGNQETQYF.

V and J are TRBV7-2 and TRBJ2-3; 12 nucleotides agree with TRBD2. Germline CDR1 reads SGHTA; CDR2 reads FQGNSA. The CDR3 length is 16 residues. The trim removed 1 base at V and 5 bases at J, leaving 4 bases unmatched. As DNA, the CDR3 is TGTGCCAGCAGCTTAGTACTAGCGGGGGGCGAAGATACGCAGTATTTT. Translated, it gives CASSLVLAGGEDTQYF.

This clonotype was recorded a few times. The chain recombines TRBV7-6 with TRBJ1-1, with no clear D. The CDR3 extends over 14 amino acids. Germline lookup yields CDR1 SGHVS and CDR2 FNYEAQ. V lost 2 bases and J 5 bases, leaving 12 bases between the germline ends. This CDR3 is CASSLTERQTEAFF. DNA of the CDR3: TGTGCCAGCAGCTTAACCGAGCGGCAGACTGAAGCTTTCTTT.

The chain joins TRBV7-6 to TRBJ2-3; D ambiguous. This CDR3 spans 13 amino acids. Germline-derived CDR1 and CDR2 are SGHVS and FNYEAQ. The germline V and J ends were trimmed by 5 bases and 5 bases, with 11 bases remaining between them. CDR3 nucleotide sequence: TGTGCCAGCAGCGTCCGCAGCCAAGATACGCAGTATTTT. This translates into CASSVRSQDTQYF.

This chain uses TRBV11-2 with TRBJ2-7; 10 bases fit TRBD2. CDR3 length equals 16 residues. The V segment lost 7 bases and the J segment 4 bases; nucleotides outside the gene matches: 13. Germline loops: CDR1 SGHAT, CDR2 FQNNGV. CDR3 DNA: TGTGCCAGCACCGGCGGCCCTAGCGGGAGATGGTACGAGCAGTACTTC. It translates to CASTGGPSGRWYEQYF.

Here the CDR3 DNA reads TGTGCCTGGAATCGGGGATTTTCAGATGAAGCTTTCTTT. Translation: CAWNRGFSDEAFF. This chain links TRBV30 with TRBJ1-1; D is ambiguous. This CDR3 spans 13 amino acids. V dropped 4 bases and J dropped 7 bases, with 16 bases sitting between them. Per germline, CDR1 GTSNPN and CDR2 SVGIG (reference sequence).

The chain links TRBV27 to TRBJ2-3, with a weak D call TRBD2 (6 bases). Germline CDR1 MNHEY, CDR2 SMNVEV (reference sequence). The V end was cut by 4 bases, the J end by 4 bases, with 9 bases between. This CDR3 has 13 amino acids. The CDR3 region has the DNA TGTGCCAGCAGTTGGGAGGTCGCAGATACGCAGTATTTT. It encodes CASSWEVADTQYF.

This clonotype turned up a few times. The chain couples TRBV6-4 to TRBJ1-5; 7 bases map to TRBD1. Germline V gene lookup returns CDR1 MRHNA and CDR2 SNTAGT. Trimming took 5 bases from V and 6 from J; bases not matched to a gene: 7. This CDR3 has 14 residues. CDR3 in amino acids: CASSPTGDGQPQHF. CDR3 nucleotide sequence: TGTGCCAGCAGTCCTACAGGGGACGGTCAGCCCCAGCATTTT.

The V and J genes are TRBV20-1 and TRBJ2-5; TRBD2 matches at 11 bases. Per the germline V gene, CDR1 is DFQATT and CDR2 is SNEGSKA (reference sequence). Trimming cost V 3 bases and J 9 bases; bases outside gene matches: 6. The CDR3 covers 13 residues. This CDR3 is CSARLAGGGSQYF. The CDR3 bases are TGCAGTGCTAGGCTAGCGGGGGGCGGATCCCAGTACTTC.

This clonotype was seen a handful of times. The gene calls are TRBV7-9 and TRBJ2-5; D perhaps matches TRBD2 (5 bases). Germline CDR1 is SEHNR and CDR2 is FQNEAQ (reference sequence). The CDR3 is made up of 14 amino acids. The V and J ends lost 7 bases and 4 bases respectively, with 16 bases between them. CDR3 DNA: TGTGCCAGCATCGCGATCGGGATCCCAGAGACCCAGTACTTC. Protein: CASIAIGIPETQYF. The variable domain in full, completed from reference TRBV7-9 and TRBJ2-5, reads DTGVSQNPRHKITKRGQNVTFRCDPISEHNRLYWYRQTLGQGPEFLTYFQNEAQLEKSRLLSDRFSAERPKGSFSTLEIQRTEQGDSAMYLCASIAIGIPETQYFGPGTRLLVL.

This clonotype was detected many times. CDR3: CASSLEGASWETQYF. As DNA, the CDR3 is TGTGCCAGCAGCTTAGAAGGTGCCTCCTGGGAGACCCAGTACTTC. This chain connects TRBV7-8 to TRBJ2-5; D gene unclear. Deletions cut 1 base from V and 5 bases from J, with 14 bases between. The CDR3 loop spans 15 amino acids. The germline V gene has CDR1 SGHVS and CDR2 FQNEAQ.